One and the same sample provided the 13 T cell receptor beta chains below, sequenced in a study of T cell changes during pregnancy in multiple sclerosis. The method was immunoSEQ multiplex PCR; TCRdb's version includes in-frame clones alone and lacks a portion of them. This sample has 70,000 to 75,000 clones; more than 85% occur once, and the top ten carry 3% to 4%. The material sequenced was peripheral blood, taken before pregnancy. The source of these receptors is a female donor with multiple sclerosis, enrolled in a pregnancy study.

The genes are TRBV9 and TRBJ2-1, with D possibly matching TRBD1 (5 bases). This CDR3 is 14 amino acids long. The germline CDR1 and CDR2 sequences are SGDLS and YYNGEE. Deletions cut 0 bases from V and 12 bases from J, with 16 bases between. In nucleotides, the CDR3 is TGTGCCAGCAGCGTAGAAGACCAGGGAATGGTGCAGTTCTTC. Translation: CASSVEDQGMVQFF. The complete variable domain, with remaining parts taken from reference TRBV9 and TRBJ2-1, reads DSGVTQTPKHLITATGQRVTLRCSPRSGDLSVYWYQQSLDQGLQFLIQYYNGEERAKGNILERFSAQQFPDLHSELNLSSLELGDSALYFCASSVEDQGMVQFFGPGTRLTVL.

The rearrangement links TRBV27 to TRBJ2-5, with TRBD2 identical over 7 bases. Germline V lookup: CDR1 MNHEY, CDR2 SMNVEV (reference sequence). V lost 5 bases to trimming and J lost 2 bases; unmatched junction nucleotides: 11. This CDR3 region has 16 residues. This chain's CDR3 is CASSHRGRALQETQYF. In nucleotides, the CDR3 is TGTGCCAGCAGTCACCGAGGGAGGGCTTTGCAAGAGACCCAGTACTTC.

DNA of the CDR3: TGTGCCAGCAGCTTAGGAGGGAACACCGGGGAGCTGTTTTTT. Translating gives CASSLGGNTGELFF. The V gene is TRBV7-6, the J gene TRBJ2-2; D is unclear. CDR1 SGHVS and CDR2 FNYEAQ come from the germline V gene. The CDR3 is 14 amino acids. Trimming took 1 base from V and 1 from J, leaving 4 bases between them.

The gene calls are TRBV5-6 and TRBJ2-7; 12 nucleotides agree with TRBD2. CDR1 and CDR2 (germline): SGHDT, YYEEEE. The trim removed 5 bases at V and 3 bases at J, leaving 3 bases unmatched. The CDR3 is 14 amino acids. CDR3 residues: CASRPTSGGYEQYF. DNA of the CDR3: TGTGCCAGCAGGCCGACTAGCGGGGGCTACGAGCAGTACTTC.

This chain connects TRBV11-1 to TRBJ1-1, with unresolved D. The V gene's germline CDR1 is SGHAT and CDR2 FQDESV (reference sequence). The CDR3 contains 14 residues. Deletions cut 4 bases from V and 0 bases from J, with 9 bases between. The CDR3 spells CASSSRVMNTEAFF. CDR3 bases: TGTGCCAGCAGCTCGAGGGTAATGAACACTGAAGCTTTCTTT.

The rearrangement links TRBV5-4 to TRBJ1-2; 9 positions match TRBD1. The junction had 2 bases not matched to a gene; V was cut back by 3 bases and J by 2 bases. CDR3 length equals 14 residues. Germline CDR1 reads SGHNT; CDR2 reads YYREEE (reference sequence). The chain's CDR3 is CASSWDRANYGYTF. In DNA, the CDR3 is TGTGCCAGCAGCTGGGACAGGGCGAACTATGGCTACACCTTC.

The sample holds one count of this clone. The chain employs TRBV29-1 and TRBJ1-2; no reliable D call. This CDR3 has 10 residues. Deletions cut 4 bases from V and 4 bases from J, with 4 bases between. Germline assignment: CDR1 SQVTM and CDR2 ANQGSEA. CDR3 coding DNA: TGCAGCGTTGCAGGCTATGGCTACACCTTC. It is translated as CSVAGYGYTF.

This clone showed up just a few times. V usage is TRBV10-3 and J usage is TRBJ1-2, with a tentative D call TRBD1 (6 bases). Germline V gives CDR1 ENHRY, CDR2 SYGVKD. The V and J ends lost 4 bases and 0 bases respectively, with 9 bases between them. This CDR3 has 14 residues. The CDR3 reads CAISGGQANYGYTF. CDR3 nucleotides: TGTGCCATCAGTGGGGGACAAGCTAACTATGGCTACACCTTC.

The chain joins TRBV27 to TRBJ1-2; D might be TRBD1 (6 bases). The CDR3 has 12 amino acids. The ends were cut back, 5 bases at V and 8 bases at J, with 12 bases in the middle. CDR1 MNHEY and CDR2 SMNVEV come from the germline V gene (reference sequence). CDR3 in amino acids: CASSTGQRGYTF. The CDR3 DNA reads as TGTGCCAGCAGTACGGGACAACGGGGCTACACCTTC.

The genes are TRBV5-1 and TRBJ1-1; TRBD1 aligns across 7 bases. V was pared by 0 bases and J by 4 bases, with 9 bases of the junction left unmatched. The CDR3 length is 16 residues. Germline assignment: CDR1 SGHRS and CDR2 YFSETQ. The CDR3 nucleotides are TGCGCCAGCAGCTTGGGGGCAGGGGGTAGGGGCACTGAAGCTTTCTTT. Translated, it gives CASSLGAGGRGTEAFF. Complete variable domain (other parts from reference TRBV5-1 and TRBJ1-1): KAGVTQTPRYLIKTRGQQVTLSCSPISGHRSVSWYQQTPGQGLQFLFEYFSETQRNKGNFPGRFSGRQFSNSRSEMNVSTLELGDSALYLCASSLGAGGRGTEAFFGQGTRLTVV.

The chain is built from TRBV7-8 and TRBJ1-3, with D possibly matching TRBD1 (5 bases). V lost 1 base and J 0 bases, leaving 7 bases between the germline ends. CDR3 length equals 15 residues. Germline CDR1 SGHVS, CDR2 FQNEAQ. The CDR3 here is CASSLVQGSGNTIYF. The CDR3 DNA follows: TGTGCCAGCAGCTTAGTTCAGGGCTCTGGAAACACCATATATTTT.

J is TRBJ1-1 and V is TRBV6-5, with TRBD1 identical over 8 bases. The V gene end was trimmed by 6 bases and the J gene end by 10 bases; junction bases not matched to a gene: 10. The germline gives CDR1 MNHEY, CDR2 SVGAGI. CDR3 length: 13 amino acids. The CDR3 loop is CASSPGQGKAAFF. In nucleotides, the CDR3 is TGTGCCAGCAGCCCCGGACAGGGCAAGGCAGCTTTCTTT.

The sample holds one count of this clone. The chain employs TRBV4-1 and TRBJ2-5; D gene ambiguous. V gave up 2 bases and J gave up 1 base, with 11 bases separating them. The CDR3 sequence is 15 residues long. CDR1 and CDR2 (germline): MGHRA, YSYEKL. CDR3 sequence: CASSQQKRPQETQYF. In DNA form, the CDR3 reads TGCGCCAGCAGCCAACAGAAGAGGCCCCAAGAGACCCAGTACTTC.